This TCR beta chain was profiled in a study of T cells expressing NK-cell markers. Study summary: Source material for TCR beta repertoires consisted of sorted CD3+CD56+NKG2C+, CD3+CD56+NKG2C- and CD3+CD56-NKG2C+ T cells.

Broader study findings: A few donors' CD3+CD56-NKG2C+ cells were dominated by the same clonotypes.

TCRdb re-analyzed the 5' RACE reads; it lists each CDR3 protein once, without DNA. Recorded for this sample: about 150,000 distinct CDR3 sequences. For this clonotype: The antigen remains unidentified.

The sequence was collected from a woman aged 45-60 years in good health. Sequenced: blood T cells: a sorted CD56 or NKG2C T cell subset, CD4+ or CD8+ T cells, or bulk PBMC T cells (not recorded which).

This CDR3 is CASSQDSGGTETQYF. The genes are TRBV4-1 and TRBJ2-5; TCRdb lists TRBD1, though no DNA is available to test this call. The length of the CDR3 is 15 residues. Germline CDR1 is MGHRA and CDR2 is YSYEKL.